The entry below describes one T cell receptor (beta chain). What it recognizes is unknown. The CDR3 runs 16 residues. Looked up from germline, CDR1 is SGDLS and CDR2 is YYNGEE. V lost 7 bases, J lost 3 bases, and 12 bases stayed unmatched. PCR was performed using 60 Vbeta and 13 Jbeta primers. Per the study methods: Counted up in a later analysis, unique TCR beta chains came to approximately 77 million, with 9.5 million to 13 million shared. Assay used: immunoSEQ multiplex PCR; TCRdb lists only in-frame clones, some missing. That table is the source of V, J and clone size, and D and trimming were worked out from the DNA. The repertoire holds 110,000 to 150,000 clones, with 80% to 90% as singletons. The record originates from a study of cytomegalovirus exposure and HLA in healthy donors. Notes on the study in general: Later genetic work tied a missense DCLRE1C variant to beta-chain V and J trimming. In a later analysis, DRB1 alleles had the most associated TCRs; HLA-C alleles the fewest. A list of approximately 160 TCR beta chains associated with cytomegalovirus was given.

The clonotype originates from a boy aged 2 to 10 in good health and CMV-seronegative. Sequencing input: PBMCs. The J gene is TRBJ2-2, the V gene TRBV9; TRBD1 aligns across 7 bases. The CDR3 nucleotides are TGTGCCAGCGCAACACTTAGACAGGGATACACCGGGGAGCTGTTTTTT. It is translated as CASATLRQGYTGELFF.